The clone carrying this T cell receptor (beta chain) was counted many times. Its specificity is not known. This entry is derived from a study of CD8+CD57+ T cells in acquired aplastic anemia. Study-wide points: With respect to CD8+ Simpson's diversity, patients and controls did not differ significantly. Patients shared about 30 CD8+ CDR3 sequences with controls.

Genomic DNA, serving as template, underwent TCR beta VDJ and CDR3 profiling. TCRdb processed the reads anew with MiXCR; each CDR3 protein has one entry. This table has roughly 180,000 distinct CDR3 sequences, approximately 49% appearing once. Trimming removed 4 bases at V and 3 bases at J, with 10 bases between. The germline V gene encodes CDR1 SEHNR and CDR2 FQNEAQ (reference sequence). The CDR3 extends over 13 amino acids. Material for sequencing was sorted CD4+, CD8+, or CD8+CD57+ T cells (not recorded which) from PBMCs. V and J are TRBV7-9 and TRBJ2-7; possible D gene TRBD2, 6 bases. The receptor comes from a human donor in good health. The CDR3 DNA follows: TGTGCCAGCAGCTCGGGACTGAGCTACGAGCAGTACTTC. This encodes CASSSGLSYEQYF. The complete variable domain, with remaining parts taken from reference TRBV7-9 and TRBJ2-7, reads DTGVSQNPRHKITKRGQNVTFRCDPISEHNRLYWYRQTLGQGPEFLTYFQNEAQLEKSRLLSDRFSAERPKGSFSTLEIQRTEQGDSAMYLCASSSGLSYEQYFGPGTRLTVT.